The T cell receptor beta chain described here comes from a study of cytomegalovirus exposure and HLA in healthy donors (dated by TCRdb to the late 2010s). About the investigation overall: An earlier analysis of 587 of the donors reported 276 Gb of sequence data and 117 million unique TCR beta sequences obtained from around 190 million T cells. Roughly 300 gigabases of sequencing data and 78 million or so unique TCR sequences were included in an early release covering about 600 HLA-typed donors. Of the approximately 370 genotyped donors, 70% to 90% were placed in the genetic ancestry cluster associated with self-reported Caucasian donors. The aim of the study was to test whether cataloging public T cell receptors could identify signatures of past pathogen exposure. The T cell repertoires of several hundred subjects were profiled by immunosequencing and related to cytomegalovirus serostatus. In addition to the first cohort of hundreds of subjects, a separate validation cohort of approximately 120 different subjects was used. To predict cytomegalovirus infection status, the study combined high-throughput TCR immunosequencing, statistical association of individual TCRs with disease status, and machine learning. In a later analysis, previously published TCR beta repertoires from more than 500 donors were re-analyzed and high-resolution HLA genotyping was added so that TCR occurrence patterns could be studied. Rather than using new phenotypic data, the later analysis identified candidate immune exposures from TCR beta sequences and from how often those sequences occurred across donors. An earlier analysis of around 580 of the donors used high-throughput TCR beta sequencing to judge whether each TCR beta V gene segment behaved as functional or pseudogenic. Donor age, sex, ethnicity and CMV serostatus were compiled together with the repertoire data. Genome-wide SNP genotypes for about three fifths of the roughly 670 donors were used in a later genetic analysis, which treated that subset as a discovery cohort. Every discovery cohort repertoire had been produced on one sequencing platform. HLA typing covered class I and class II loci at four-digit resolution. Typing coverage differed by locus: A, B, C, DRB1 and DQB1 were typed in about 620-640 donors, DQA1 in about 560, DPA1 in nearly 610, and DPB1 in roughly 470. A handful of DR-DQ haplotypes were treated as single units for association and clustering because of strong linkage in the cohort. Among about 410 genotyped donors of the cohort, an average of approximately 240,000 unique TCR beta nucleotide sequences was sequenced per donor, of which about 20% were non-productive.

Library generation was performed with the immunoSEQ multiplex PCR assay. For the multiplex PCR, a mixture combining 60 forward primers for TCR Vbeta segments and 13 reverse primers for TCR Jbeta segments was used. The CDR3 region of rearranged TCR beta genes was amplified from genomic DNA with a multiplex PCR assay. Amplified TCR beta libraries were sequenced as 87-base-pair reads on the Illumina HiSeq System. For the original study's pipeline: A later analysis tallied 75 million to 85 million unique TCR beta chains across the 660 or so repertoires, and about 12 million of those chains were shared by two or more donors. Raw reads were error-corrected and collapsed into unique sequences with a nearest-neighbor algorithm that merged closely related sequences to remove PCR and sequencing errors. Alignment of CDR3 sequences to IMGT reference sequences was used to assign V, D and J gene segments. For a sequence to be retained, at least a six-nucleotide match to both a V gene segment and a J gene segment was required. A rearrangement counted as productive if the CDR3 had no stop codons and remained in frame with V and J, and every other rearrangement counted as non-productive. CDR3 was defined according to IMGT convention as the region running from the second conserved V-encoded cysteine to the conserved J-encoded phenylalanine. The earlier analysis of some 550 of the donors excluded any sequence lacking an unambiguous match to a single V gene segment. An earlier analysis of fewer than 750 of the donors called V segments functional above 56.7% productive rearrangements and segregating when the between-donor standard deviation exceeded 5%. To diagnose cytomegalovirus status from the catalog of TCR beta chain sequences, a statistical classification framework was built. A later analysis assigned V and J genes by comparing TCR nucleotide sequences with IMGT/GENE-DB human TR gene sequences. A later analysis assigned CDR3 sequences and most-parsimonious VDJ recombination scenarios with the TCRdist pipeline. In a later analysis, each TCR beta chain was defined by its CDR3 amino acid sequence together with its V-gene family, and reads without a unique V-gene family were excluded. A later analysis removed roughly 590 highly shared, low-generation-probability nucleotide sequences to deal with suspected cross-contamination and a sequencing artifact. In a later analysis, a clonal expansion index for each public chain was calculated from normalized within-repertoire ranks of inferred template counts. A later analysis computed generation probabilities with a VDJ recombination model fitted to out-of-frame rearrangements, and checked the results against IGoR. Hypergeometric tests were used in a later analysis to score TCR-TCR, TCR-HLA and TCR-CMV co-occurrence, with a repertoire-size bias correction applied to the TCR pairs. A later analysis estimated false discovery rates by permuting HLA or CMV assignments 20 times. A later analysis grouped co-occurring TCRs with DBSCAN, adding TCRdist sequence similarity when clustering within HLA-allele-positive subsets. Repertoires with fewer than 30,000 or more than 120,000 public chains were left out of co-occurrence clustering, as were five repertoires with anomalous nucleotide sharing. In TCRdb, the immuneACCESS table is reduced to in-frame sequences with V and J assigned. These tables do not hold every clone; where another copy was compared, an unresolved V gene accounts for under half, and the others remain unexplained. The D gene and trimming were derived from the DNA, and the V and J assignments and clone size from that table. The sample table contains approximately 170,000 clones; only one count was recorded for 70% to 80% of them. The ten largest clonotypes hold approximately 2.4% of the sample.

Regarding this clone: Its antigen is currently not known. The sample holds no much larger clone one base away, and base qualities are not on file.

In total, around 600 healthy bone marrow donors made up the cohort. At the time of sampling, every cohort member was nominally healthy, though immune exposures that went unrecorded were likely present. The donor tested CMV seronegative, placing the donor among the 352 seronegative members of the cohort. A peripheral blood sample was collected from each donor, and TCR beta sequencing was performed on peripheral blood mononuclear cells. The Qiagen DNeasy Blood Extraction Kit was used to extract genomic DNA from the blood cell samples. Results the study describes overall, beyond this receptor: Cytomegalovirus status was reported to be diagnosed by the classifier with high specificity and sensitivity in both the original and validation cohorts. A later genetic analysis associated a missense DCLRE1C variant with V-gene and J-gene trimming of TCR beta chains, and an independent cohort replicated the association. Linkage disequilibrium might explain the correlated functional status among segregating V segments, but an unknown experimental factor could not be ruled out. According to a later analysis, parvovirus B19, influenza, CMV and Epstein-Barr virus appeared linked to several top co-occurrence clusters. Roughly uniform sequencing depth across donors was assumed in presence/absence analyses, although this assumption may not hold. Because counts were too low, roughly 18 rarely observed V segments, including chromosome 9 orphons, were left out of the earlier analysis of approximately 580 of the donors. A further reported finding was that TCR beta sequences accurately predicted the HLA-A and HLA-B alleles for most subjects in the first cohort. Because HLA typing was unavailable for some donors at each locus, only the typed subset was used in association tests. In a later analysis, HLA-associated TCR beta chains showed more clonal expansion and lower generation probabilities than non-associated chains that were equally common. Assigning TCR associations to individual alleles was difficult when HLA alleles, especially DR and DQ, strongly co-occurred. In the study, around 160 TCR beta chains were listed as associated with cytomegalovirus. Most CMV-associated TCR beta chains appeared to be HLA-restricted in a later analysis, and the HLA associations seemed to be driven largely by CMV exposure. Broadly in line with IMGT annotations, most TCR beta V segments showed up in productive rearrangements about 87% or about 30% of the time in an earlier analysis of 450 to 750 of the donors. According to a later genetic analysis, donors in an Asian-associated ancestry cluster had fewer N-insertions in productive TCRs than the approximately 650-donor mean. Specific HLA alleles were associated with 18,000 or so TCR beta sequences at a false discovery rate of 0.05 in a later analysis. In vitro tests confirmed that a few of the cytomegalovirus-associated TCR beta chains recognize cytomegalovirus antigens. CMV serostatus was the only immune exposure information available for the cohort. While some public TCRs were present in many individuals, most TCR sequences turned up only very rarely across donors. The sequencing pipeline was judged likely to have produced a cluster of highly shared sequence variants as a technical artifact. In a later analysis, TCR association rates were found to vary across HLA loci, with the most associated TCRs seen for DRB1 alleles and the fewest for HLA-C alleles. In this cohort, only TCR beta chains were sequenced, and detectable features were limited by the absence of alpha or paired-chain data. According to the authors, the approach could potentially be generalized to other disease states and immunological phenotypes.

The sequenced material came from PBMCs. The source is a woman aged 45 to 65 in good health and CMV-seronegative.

The nucleotide sequence reads as follows: TGTGCCAGCAGTGAAACTGCCCCTTTCTCTGGAAACACCATATATTTT. Its translation reads: CASSETAPFSGNTIYF. Here the chain combines TRBV25-1 and TRBJ1-3; no D gene can be assigned with confidence. The germline V gene yields MGHDK for CDR1 and SYGVNS for CDR2. The CDR3 numbers 16 residues from cysteine through phenylalanine. The sequence is cut down to CDR3 DNA, 48 bases in frame from base 1. A distance of 11 bases separates the germline ends of V and J, which lose 2 bases and 0 bases respectively.